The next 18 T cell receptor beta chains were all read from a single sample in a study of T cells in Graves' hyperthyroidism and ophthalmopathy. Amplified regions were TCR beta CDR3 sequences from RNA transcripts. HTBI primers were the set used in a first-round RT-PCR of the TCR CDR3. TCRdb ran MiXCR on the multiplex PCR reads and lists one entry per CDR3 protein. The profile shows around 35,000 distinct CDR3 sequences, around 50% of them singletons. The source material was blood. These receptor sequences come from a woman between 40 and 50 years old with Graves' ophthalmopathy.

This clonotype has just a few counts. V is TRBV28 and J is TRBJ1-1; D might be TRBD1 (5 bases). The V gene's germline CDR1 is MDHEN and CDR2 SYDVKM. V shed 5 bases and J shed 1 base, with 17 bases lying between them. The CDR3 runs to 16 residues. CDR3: CASSPQGWDANTEAFF. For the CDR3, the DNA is TGTGCCAGCAGTCCTCAGGGCTGGGACGCGAACACTGAAGCTTTCTTT.

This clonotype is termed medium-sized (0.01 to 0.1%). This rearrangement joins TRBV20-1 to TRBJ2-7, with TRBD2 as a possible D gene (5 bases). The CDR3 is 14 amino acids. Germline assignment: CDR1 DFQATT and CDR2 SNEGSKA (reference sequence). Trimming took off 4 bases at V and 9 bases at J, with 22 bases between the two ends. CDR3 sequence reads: CSATWNPPSSSQYF. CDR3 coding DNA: TGCAGTGCTACCTGGAATCCACCTAGCTCCTCGCAGTACTTC.

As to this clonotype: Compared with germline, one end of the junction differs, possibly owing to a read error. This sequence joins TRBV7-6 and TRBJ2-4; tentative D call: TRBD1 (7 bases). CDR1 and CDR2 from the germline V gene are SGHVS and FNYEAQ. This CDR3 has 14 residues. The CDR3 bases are TGTGCCAGCAGCGCGGGACAGACCAAAGACATTCAGTACTTC. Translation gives CASSAGQTKDIQYF.

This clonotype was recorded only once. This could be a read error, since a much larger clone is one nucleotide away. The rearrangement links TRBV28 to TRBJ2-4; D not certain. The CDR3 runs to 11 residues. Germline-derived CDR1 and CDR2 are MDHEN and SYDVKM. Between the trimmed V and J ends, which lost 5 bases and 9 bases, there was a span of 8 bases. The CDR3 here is CASSGSRIQYF. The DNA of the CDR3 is TGTGCCAGCAGTGGGTCGCGCATTCAGTACTTC.

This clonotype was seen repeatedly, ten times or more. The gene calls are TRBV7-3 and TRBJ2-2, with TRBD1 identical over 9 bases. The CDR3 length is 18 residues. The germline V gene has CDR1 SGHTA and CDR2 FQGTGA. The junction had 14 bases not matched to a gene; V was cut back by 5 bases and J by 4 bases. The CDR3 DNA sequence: TGTGCCAGCAGCCCGTCCGGGACAGGGTCTAGAAGCACCGGGGAGCTGTTTTTT. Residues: CASSPSGTGSRSTGELFF.

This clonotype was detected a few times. CDR3 DNA sequence: TGTGCCAGCTCACGTATCGGCAACACAGATACGCAGTATTTT. Residues: CASSRIGNTDTQYF. The chain joins TRBV5-5 to TRBJ2-3; D unresolved. The CDR3 sequence is 14 residues long. Germline assignment: CDR1 SGHKS and CDR2 YYEKEE (reference sequence). V dropped 7 bases and J dropped 2 bases, with 14 bases sitting between them.

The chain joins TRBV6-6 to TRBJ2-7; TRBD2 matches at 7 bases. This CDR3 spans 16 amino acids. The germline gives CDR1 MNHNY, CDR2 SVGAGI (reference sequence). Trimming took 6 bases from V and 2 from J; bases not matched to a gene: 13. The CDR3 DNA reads TGTGCCAGCAGGAAGACGGGGCGGGGGAGCCCCTACGAGCAGTACTTC. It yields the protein CASRKTGRGSPYEQYF.

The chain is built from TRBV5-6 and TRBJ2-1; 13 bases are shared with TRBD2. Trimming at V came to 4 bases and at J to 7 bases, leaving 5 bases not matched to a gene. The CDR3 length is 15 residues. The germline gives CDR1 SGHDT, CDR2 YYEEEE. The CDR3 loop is CASSLGLAGVNEQFF. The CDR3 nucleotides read TGTGCCAGCAGCCTCGGACTAGCGGGAGTTAATGAGCAGTTCTTC.

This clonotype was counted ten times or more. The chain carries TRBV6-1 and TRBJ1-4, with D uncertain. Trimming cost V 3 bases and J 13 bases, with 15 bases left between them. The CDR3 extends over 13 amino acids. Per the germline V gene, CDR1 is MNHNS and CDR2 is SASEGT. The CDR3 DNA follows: TGTGCCAGCAGTGACCCTCTGGGAACGGGACTGTTTTTT. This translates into CASSDPLGTGLFF.

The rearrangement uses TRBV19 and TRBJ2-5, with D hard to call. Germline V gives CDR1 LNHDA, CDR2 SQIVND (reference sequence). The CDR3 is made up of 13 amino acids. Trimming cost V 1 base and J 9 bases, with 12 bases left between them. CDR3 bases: TGTGCCAGTAGTATAGGACTGAATCAGCCCCAGTACTTC. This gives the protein CASSIGLNQPQYF.

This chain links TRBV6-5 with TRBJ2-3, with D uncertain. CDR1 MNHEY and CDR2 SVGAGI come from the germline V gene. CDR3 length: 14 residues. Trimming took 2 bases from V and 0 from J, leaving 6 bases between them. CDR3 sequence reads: CASSYPSSTDTQYF. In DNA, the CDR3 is TGTGCCAGCAGTTACCCGTCCAGCACAGATACGCAGTATTTT.

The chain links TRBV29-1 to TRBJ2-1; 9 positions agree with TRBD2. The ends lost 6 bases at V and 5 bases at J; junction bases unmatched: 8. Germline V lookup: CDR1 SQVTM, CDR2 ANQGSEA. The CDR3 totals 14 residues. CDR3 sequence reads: CSVGKGTSNNEQFF. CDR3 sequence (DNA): TGCAGCGTAGGCAAGGGGACTAGCAACAATGAGCAGTTCTTC.

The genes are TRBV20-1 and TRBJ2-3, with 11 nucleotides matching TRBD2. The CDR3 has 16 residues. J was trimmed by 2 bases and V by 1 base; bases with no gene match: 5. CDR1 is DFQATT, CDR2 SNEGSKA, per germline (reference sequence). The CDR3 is CSARVGTSGYTDTQYF. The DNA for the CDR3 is TGCAGTGCTAGAGTGGGGACTAGCGGTTACACAGATACGCAGTATTTT.

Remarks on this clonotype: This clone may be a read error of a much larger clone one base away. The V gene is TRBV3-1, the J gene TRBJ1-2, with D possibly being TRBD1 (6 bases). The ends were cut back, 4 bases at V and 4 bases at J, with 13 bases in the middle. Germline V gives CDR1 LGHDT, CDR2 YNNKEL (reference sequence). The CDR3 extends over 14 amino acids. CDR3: CASSPTGRGYGYTF. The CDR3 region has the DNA TGTGCCAGCAGCCCTACCGGCAGGGGCTATGGCTACACCTTC.

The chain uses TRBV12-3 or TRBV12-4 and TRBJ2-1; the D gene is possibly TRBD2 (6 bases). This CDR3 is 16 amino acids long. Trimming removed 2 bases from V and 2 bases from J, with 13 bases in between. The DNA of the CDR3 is TGTGCCAGCAGTTTATCCGGGGGTAATACCTACAATGAGCAGTTCTTC. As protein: CASSLSGGNTYNEQFF.

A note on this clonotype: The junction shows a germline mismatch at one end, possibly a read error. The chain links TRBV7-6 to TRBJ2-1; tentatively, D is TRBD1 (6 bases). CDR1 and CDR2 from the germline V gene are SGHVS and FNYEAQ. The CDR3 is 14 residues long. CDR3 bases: TGTGCCAGCAGCTTGACAGGCTCCTACAATGTGCAGTTCTTC. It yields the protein CASSLTGSYNVQFF. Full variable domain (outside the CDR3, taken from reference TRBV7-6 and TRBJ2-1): GAGVSQSPRYKVTKRGQDVALRCDPISGHVSLYWYRQALGQGPEFLTYFNYEAQQDKSGLPNDRFSAERPEGSISTLTIQRTEQRDSAMYRCASSLTGSYNVQFFGPGTRLTVL.

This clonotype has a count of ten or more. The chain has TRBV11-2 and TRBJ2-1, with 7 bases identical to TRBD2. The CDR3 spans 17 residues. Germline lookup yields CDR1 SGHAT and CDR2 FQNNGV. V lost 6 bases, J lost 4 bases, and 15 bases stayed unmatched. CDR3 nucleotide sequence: TGTGCCAGCAGTCAGCGTGGGGCTAGCGGACGTTACAATGAGCAGTTCTTC. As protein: CASSQRGASGRYNEQFF.

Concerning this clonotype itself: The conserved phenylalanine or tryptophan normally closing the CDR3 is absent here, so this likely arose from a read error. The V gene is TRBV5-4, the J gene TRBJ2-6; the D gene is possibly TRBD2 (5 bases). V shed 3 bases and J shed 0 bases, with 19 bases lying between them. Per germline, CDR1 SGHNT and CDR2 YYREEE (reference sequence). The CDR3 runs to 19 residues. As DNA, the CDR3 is TGTGCCAGCAGCTCGGGGTTACGGGGAGCCCTCTCTGGGGCCAACGTCCTGACTGAC. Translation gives CASSSGLRGALSGANVLTD.